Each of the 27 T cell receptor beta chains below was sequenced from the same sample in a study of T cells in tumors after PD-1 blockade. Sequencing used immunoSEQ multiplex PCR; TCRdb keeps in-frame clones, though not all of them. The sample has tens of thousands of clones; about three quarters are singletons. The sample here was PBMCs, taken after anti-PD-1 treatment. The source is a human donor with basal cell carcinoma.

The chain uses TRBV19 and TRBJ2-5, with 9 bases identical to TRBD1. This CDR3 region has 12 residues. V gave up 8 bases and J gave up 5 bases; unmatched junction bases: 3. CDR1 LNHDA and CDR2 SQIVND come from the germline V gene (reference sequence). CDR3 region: CASDGQGETQYF. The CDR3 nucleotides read TGTGCCAGTGACGGACAGGGGGAGACCCAGTACTTC.

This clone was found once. CDR3 sequence reads: CASSLVATGNSPLHF. The CDR3 nucleotides read TGTGCCAGCAGCTTAGTAGCGACGGGTAATTCACCCCTCCACTTT. The chain recombines TRBV7-2 with TRBJ1-6; D gene ambiguous. Deletions cut 1 base from V and 6 bases from J, with 10 bases between. CDR1 and CDR2 (germline): SGHTA, FQGNSA. The CDR3 extends over 15 amino acids.

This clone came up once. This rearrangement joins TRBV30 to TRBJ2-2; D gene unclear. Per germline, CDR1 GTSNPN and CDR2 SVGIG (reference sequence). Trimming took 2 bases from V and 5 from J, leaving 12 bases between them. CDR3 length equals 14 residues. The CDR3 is CAWSRPGDTGELFF. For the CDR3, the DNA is TGTGCCTGGAGTAGGCCCGGTGATACCGGGGAGCTGTTTTTT. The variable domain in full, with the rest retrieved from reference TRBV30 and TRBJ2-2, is SQTIHQWPATLVQPVGSPLSLECTVEGTSNPNLYWYRQAAGRGLQLLFYSVGIGQISSEVPQNLSASRPQDRQFILSSKKLLLSDSGFYLCAWSRPGDTGELFFGEGSRLTVL.

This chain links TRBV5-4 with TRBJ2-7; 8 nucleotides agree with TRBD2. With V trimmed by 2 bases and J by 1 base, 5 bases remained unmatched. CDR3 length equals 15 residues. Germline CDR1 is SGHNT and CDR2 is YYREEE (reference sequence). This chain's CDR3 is CASSFPGGTSYEQYF. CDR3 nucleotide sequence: TGTGCCAGCAGCTTTCCGGGGGGGACGTCCTACGAGCAGTACTTC.

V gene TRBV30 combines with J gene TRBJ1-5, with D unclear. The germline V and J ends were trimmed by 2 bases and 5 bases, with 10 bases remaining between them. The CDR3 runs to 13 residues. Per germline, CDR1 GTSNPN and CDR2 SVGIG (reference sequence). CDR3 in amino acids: CAWSRNRDQPQHF. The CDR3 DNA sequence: TGTGCCTGGAGTCGGAATAGGGATCAGCCCCAGCATTTT.

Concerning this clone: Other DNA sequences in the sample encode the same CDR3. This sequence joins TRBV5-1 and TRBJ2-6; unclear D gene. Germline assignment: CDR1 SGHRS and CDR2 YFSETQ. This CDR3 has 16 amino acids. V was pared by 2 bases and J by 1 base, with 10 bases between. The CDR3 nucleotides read TGCGCCAGCAGCTTAGGCAGCTTATCTGGGGCCAACGTCCTGACTTTC. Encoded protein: CASSLGSLSGANVLTF.

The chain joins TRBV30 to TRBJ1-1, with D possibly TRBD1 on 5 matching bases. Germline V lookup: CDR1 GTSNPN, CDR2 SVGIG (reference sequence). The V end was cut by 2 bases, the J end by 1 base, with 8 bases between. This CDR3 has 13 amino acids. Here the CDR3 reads CAWSFGTNTEAFF. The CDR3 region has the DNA TGTGCCTGGAGTTTCGGGACGAACACTGAAGCTTTCTTT. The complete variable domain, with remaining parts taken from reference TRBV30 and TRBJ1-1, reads SQTIHQWPATLVQPVGSPLSLECTVEGTSNPNLYWYRQAAGRGLQLLFYSVGIGQISSEVPQNLSASRPQDRQFILSSKKLLLSDSGFYLCAWSFGTNTEAFFGQGTRLTVV.

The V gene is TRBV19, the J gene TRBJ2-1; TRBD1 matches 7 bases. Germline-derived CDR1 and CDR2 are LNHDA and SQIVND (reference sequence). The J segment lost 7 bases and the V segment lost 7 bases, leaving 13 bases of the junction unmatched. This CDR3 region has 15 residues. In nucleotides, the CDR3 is TGTGCCAGTATCCCCACAGGGGAAGGACGGAATGAGCAGTTCTTC. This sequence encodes CASIPTGEGRNEQFF.

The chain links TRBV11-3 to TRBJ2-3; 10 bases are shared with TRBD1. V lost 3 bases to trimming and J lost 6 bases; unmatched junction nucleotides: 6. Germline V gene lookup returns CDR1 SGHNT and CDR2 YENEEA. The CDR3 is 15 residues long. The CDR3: CASSFDRGLADTQYF. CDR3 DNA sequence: TGTGCCAGCAGCTTTGACAGGGGGCTGGCCGATACGCAGTATTTT. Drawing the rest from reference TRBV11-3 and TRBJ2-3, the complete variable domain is EAGVVQSPRYKIIEKKQPVAFWCNPISGHNTLYWYLQNLGQGPELLIRYENEEAVDDSQLPKDRFSAERLKGVDSTLKIQPAELGDSAVYLCASSFDRGLADTQYFGPGTRLTVL.

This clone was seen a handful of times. The CDR3 region has the DNA TGTGCCAGCAGCGTCGCGGGACACTACAATGAGCAGTTCTTC. It translates to CASSVAGHYNEQFF. V and J are TRBV9 and TRBJ2-1; either TRBD1 or TRBD2 may supply D (6 bases each). The V end was cut by 2 bases, the J end by 3 bases, with 9 bases between. Germline V gives CDR1 SGDLS, CDR2 YYNGEE. The CDR3 is 14 residues long. Full variable domain (remainder filled in from reference TRBV9 and TRBJ2-1): DSGVTQTPKHLITATGQRVTLRCSPRSGDLSVYWYQQSLDQGLQFLIQYYNGEERAKGNILERFSAQQFPDLHSELNLSSLELGDSALYFCASSVAGHYNEQFFGPGTRLTVL.

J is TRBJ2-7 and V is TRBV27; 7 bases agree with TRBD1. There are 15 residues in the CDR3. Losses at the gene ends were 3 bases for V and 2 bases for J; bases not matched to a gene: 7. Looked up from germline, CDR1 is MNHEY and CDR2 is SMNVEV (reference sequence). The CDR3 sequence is CASSFRDRQTYEQYF. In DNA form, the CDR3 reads TGTGCCAGCAGTTTCCGGGACAGACAAACCTACGAGCAGTACTTC.

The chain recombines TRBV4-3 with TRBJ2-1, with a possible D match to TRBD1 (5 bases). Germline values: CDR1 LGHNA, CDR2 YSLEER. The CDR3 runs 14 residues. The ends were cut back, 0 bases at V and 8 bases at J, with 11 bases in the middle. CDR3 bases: TGCGCCAGCAGCCAAGAGCCTAGGGGCGATGAGCAGTTCTTC. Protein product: CASSQEPRGDEQFF.

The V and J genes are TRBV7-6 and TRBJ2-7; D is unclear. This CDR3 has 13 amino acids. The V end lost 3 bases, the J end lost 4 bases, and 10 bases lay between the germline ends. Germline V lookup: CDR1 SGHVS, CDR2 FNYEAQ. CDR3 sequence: CASSFREGYEQYF. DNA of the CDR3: TGTGCCAGCAGCTTCCGTGAAGGGTACGAGCAGTACTTC.

The CDR3 loop is CAISETASNYGYTF. DNA of the CDR3: TGTGCCATCAGTGAAACAGCTTCTAACTATGGCTACACCTTC. This rearrangement joins TRBV10-3 to TRBJ1-2; D is undetermined. There are 14 residues in the CDR3. The germline V and J ends were trimmed by 3 bases and 0 bases, with 8 bases remaining between them. Germline assignment: CDR1 ENHRY and CDR2 SYGVKD.

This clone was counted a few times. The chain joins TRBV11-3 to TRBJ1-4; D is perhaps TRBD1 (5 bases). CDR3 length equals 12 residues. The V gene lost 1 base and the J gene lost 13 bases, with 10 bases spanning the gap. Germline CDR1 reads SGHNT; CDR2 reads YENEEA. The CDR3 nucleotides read TGTGCCAGCAGCTTAGTGGGGCGCGGACTGTTTTTT. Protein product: CASSLVGRGLFF.

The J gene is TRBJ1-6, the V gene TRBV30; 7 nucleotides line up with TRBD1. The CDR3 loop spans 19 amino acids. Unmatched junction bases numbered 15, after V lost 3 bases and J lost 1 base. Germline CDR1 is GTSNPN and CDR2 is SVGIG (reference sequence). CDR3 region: CAWSDPGQVGGSYNSPLHF. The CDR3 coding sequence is TGTGCCTGGAGCGACCCTGGACAGGTCGGAGGGTCCTATAATTCACCCCTCCACTTT.

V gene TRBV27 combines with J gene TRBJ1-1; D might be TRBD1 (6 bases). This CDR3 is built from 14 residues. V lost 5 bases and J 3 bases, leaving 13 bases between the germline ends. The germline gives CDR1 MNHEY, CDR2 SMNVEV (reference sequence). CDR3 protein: CASSPGRGDTEAFF. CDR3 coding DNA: TGTGCCAGCAGTCCCGGAAGGGGGGACACTGAAGCTTTCTTT.

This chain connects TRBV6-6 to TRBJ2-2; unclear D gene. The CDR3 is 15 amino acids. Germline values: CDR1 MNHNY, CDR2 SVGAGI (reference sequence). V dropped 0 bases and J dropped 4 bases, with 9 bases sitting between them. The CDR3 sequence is CASSYSNLPTGELFF. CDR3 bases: TGTGCCAGCAGTTACTCGAACCTTCCCACCGGGGAGCTGTTTTTT.

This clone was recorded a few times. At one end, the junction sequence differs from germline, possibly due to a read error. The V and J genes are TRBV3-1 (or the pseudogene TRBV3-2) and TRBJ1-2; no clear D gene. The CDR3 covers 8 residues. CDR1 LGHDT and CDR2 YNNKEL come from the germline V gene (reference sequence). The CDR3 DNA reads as TGTGCCAGCAGCCGCGGGGCCTTC. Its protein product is CASSRGAF.

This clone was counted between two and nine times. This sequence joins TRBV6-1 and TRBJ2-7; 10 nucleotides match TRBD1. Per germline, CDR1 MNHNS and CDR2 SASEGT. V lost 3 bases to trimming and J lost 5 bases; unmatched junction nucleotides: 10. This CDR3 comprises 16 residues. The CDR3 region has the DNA TGTGCCAGCAGTGAGGCTGTGGGACAGGGGCCCAACGAGCAGTACTTC. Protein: CASSEAVGQGPNEQYF.

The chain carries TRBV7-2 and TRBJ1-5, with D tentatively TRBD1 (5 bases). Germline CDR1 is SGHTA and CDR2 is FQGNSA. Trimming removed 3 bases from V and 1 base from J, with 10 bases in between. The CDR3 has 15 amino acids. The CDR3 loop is CASSFGGKSNQPQHF. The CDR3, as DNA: TGTGCCAGCAGCTTTGGGGGAAAGAGCAATCAGCCCCAGCATTTT.

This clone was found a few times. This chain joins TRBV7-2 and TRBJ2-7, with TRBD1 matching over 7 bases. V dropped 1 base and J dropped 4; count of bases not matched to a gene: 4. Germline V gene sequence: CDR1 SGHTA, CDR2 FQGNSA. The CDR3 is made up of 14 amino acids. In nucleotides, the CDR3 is TGTGCCAGCAGCTTAGAAGGGGGCAGGTACGAGCAGTACTTC. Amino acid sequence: CASSLEGGRYEQYF.

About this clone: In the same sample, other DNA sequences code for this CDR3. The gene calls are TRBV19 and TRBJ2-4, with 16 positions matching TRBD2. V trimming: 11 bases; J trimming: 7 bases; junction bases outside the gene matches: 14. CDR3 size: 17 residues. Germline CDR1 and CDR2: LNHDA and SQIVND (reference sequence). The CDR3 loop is CASRPGLAGGRVNIQYF. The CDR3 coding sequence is TGTGCCTCCCGGCCGGGACTAGCGGGGGGGCGGGTGAACATTCAGTACTTC.

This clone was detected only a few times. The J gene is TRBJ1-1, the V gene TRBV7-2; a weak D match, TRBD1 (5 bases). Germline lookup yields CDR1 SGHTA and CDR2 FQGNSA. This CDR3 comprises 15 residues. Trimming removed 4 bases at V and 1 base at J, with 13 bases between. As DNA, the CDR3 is TGTGCCAGCAGCTCTACCGGGACTACGAACACTGAAGCTTTCTTT. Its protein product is CASSSTGTTNTEAFF.

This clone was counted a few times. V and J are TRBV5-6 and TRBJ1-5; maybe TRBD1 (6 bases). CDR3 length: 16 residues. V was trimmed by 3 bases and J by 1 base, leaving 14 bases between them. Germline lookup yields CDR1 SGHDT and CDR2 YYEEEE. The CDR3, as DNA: TGTGCCAGCAGCTACTCTCAGGGGCCAAGCAATCAGCCCCAGCATTTT. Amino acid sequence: CASSYSQGPSNQPQHF.

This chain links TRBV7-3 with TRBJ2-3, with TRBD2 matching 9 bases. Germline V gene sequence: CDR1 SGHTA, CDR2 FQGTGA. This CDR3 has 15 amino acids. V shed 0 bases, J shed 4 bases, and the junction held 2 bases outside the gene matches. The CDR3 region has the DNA TGTGCCAGCAGCTTAACTAGCGGGGGACCAGATACGCAGTATTTT. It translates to CASSLTSGGPDTQYF.

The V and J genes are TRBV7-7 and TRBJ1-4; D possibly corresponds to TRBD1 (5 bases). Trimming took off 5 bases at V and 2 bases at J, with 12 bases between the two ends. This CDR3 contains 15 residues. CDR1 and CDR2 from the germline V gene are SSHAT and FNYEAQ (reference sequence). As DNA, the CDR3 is TGTGCCAGCAGCCCCAGGGCTGGGACTAATGAAAAACTGTTTTTT. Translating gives CASSPRAGTNEKLFF.